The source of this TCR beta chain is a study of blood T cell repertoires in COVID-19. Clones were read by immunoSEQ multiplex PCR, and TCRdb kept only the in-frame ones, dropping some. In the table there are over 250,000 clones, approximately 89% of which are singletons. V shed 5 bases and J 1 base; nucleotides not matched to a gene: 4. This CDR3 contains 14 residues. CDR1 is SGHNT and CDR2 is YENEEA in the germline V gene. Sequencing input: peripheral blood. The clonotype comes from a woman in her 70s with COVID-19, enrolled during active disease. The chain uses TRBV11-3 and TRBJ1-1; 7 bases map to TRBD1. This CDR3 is CASSHQGGNTEAFF. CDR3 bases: TGTGCCAGCAGCCACCAGGGGGGGAACACTGAAGCTTTCTTT.